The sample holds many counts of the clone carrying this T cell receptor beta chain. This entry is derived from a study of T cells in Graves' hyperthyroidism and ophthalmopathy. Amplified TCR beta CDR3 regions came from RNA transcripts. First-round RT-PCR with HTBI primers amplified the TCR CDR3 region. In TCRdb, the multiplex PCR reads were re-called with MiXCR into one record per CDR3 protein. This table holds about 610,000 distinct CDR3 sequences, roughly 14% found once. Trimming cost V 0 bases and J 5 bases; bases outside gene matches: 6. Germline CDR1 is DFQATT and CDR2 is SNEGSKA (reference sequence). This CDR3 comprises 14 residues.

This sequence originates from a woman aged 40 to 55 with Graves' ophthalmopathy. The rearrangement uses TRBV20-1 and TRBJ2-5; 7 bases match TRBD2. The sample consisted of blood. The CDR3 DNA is TGCAGTGCTAGAGATGTGGGGGGGTGGGAGACCCAGTACTTC. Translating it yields CSARDVGGWETQYF.